A selection of T cell receptor beta chains follows, all from one sample in a study of T cell changes during pregnancy in multiple sclerosis. Sequencing was performed with immunoSEQ multiplex PCR; in TCRdb, only in-frame clones are kept and a portion is missing. The sample contains roughly 12,000 clones, 75% to 90% of which appear only once. Sequenced here: CD8+ T cells from peripheral blood mononuclear cells, sampled after pregnancy. The source is a female donor in good health, enrolled as a control in a pregnancy study. The CDR3 runs from the conserved cysteine through the conserved F or W. The D gene is left open where the match is weak. Rows may omit the clone size; those that give it use once, few, many or a size class.

V: TRBV27; J: TRBJ2-1; D: NA; size: NA; CDR3: CASSSTSPSYNEQFF; DNA: TGTGCCAGCAGTTCGACTAGTCCGTCCTACAATGAGCAGTTCTTC
V: TRBV6-1; J: TRBJ2-7; D: NA; size: once; CDR3: CASARQVGTLEQYF; DNA: TGTGCCAGCGCCCGACAGGTGGGTACGCTCGAGCAGTACTTC
V: TRBV27; J: TRBJ2-3; D: TRBD2; size: NA; CDR3: CASSPRTSGLGDTQYF; DNA: TGTGCCAGCAGTCCCCGGACTAGCGGGCTGGGGGATACGCAGTATTTT
V: TRBV5-8; J: TRBJ2-1; D: NA; size: few; CDR3: CASSLFPHGQYNEQFF; DNA: TGTGCCAGCAGCCTTTTTCCCCACGGACAGTACAATGAGCAGTTCTTC
V: TRBV2; J: TRBJ2-1; D: NA; size: NA; CDR3: CASSDLGQRAFF; DNA: TGTGCCAGCAGTGATCTGGGTCAGAGGGCGTTCTTC
V: TRBV29-1; J: TRBJ2-1; D: TRBD1; size: NA; CDR3: CSVPGQGGGEQFF; DNA: TGCAGCGTCCCGGGACAGGGCGGTGGGGAGCAGTTCTTC
V: TRBV7-6; J: TRBJ2-7; D: TRBD2; size: NA; CDR3: CASSPGVAGGLVYEQYF; DNA: TGTGCCAGCAGCCCCGGAGTAGCGGGAGGGCTGGTCTACGAGCAGTACTTC
V: TRBV7-9; J: TRBJ2-1; D: NA; size: NA; CDR3: CASSSNYDEQFF; DNA: TGTGCCAGCAGCTCCAACTATGATGAGCAGTTCTTC
V: TRBV7-8; J: TRBJ2-7; D: TRBD1; size: NA; CDR3: CASSLLLIEGAGQYF; DNA: TGTGCCAGCAGCTTATTGTTGATTGAGGGGGCAGGGCAGTACTTC
V: TRBV19; J: TRBJ2-7; D: NA; size: NA; CDR3: CASSPGTPSIYEQYF; DNA: TGTGCCAGTAGTCCCGGGACTCCATCAATCTACGAGCAGTACTTC
V: TRBV5-6; J: TRBJ2-7; D: TRBD2; size: NA; CDR3: CASSFSTSGSYEQYF; DNA: TGTGCCAGCAGCTTTTCGACTAGCGGTTCCTACGAGCAGTACTTC